These 25 T cell receptor beta chains share one sample of origin, sequenced in a study of cytomegalovirus exposure and HLA in healthy donors. Primers included in the PCR were 60 Vbeta and 13 Jbeta primers. Data came from immunoSEQ multiplex PCR; TCRdb stores just in-frame clones and leaves some out. The table lists 150,000 to 200,000 clones, around 77% of them singletons. Sequenced input: PBMCs. The receptors stem from a man younger than 40 in good health and CMV-seronegative.

This clone turned up a few times. J is TRBJ1-6 and V is TRBV7-9; the D is unclear. This CDR3 contains 16 residues. Deletions cut 6 bases from V and 0 bases from J, with 12 bases between. Germline CDR1 SEHNR, CDR2 FQNEAQ (reference sequence). This chain's CDR3 is CASREDPSSYNSPLHF. The CDR3 region has the DNA TGTGCCAGCAGGGAGGACCCGAGCTCCTATAATTCACCCCTCCACTTT.

V usage is TRBV11-3 and J usage is TRBJ2-2; TRBD2 aligns across 9 bases. Germline assignment: CDR1 SGHNT and CDR2 YENEEA. V trimming: 1 base; J trimming: 4 bases; junction bases outside the gene matches: 4. This CDR3 is built from 16 residues. CDR3 in DNA: TGTGCCAGCAGCTTAGGTAGCGGGAGTTTCACCGGGGAGCTGTTTTTT. Encoded protein: CASSLGSGSFTGELFF.

The table lists this clone with a few counts. Distinct nucleotide sequences in the sample also encode this CDR3. The CDR3 sequence is CASSLGQGGYTF. CDR3 bases: TGCGCCAGCAGCCTAGGACAGGGGGGCTACACCTTC. J is TRBJ1-2 and V is TRBV5-1, with 9 nucleotides matching TRBD1. The CDR3 runs 12 residues. From germline, CDR1 is SGHRS and CDR2 YFSETQ. V shed 4 bases, J shed 8 bases, and the junction held 3 bases outside the gene matches.

This sequence joins TRBV19 and TRBJ2-3, with a weak D call TRBD2 (5 bases). The CDR3 loop spans 15 amino acids. Germline CDR1 and CDR2: LNHDA and SQIVND (reference sequence). V lost 6 bases and J lost 5, with 18 bases in between. CDR3 bases: TGTGCCAGTAGCCAGACGTGGAGCCGGGAAGATACGCAGTATTTT. Amino acids: CASSQTWSREDTQYF.

The chain couples TRBV6-6 to TRBJ1-3; weak D call: TRBD1 (6 bases). Trimming shortened V by 4 bases and J by 4 bases, and 14 bases separated the two germline ends. Germline V gives CDR1 MNHNY, CDR2 SVGAGI (reference sequence). The CDR3 loop spans 15 amino acids. The CDR3 nucleotides read TGTGCCAGCAGTTCGGGGGGCCTGTCCGGAAACACCATATATTTT. Its translation: CASSSGGLSGNTIYF.

This clone was counted a single time. This chain joins TRBV29-1 and TRBJ2-7, with D possibly being TRBD2 (5 bases). The V gene lost 5 bases and the J gene lost 3 bases, with 14 bases spanning the gap. Germline assignment: CDR1 SQVTM and CDR2 ANQGSEA. CDR3 length: 13 amino acids. Here the CDR3 reads CSVYGETFYEQYF. In nucleotides, the CDR3 is TGCAGCGTTTATGGGGAGACCTTCTACGAGCAGTACTTC.

This clone turned up a few times. The chain couples TRBV18 to TRBJ1-4, with D uncertain. The ends were cut back, 8 bases at V and 4 bases at J, with 11 bases in the middle. The CDR3 extends over 13 amino acids. In germline, CDR1 is KGHSH, CDR2 LQKENI. The CDR3 nucleotides read TGTGCCAGCCGAAACGGGTTTAATGAAAAACTGTTTTTT. Protein product: CASRNGFNEKLFF.

V and J are TRBV20-1 and TRBJ1-1; D is unclear. Germline V lookup: CDR1 DFQATT, CDR2 SNEGSKA (reference sequence). V was clipped by 7 bases and J by 1 base, with 7 bases between them. The CDR3 consists of 11 residues. This chain's CDR3 is CSGAENTEAFF. CDR3 in DNA: TGCAGTGGGGCAGAGAACACTGAAGCTTTCTTT.

A single count supports this clone. In the same sample, other DNA sequences code for this CDR3. This chain joins TRBV29-1 and TRBJ2-7; 10 positions agree with TRBD1. V shed 4 bases and J 4 bases; nucleotides not matched to a gene: 1. This CDR3 has 12 amino acids. The germline V gene has CDR1 SQVTM and CDR2 ANQGSEA. CDR3 coding DNA: TGCAGCGTTGCGGGACAGGGGTACGAGCAGTACTTC. Residues: CSVAGQGYEQYF.

The chain recombines TRBV19 with TRBJ1-1, with TRBD1 identical over 7 bases. The CDR3 covers 15 residues. CDR1 and CDR2 (germline): LNHDA, SQIVND (reference sequence). V lost 5 bases to trimming and J lost 1 base; unmatched junction nucleotides: 7. The CDR3 here is CASSFTGAKNTEAFF. The CDR3, as DNA: TGTGCCAGTAGTTTTACAGGGGCTAAGAACACTGAAGCTTTCTTT.

The V gene is TRBV2, the J gene TRBJ2-5; D unclear. V lost 9 bases and J lost 3, with 8 bases in between. The CDR3 sequence is 11 residues long. The germline CDR1 and CDR2 sequences are SNHLY and FYNNEI. CDR3 DNA: TGTGCCAGTACAACAGAAGAGACCCAGTACTTC. The encoded protein is CASTTEETQYF.

The chain combines TRBV10-2 with TRBJ1-5; TRBD1 is a possible D gene (6 bases). V lost 0 bases and J lost 6, with 12 bases in between. CDR3 length equals 15 residues. Germline V gives CDR1 WSHSY, CDR2 SAAADI. CDR3 protein: CASSESGGGLQPQHF. The CDR3 DNA is TGCGCCAGCAGTGAGTCAGGGGGGGGGCTTCAGCCCCAGCATTTT.

V gene TRBV14 combines with J gene TRBJ2-5; D gene uncertain. Germline loops: CDR1 SGHDN, CDR2 FVKESK. The CDR3 has 11 amino acids. Trimming removed 3 bases from V and 4 bases from J, with 3 bases in between. The CDR3 nucleotides read TGTGCCAGCAGCCAGAGAGAGACCCAGTACTTC. Amino acids: CASSQRETQYF. The entire variable domain, with the rest obtained from reference TRBV14 and TRBJ2-5, is as follows: EAGVTQFPSHSVIEKGQTVTLRCDPISGHDNLYWYRRVMGKEIKFLLHFVKESKQDESGMPNNRFLAERTGGTYSTLKVQPAELEDSGVYFCASSQRETQYFGPGTRLLVL.

The chain links TRBV25-1 to TRBJ2-5; 7 nucleotides match TRBD1. Germline CDR1 is MGHDK and CDR2 is SYGVNS. The V segment lost 4 bases and the J segment 5 bases; nucleotides outside the gene matches: 10. The CDR3 is made up of 15 amino acids. This CDR3 is CASSALEGGGETQYF. The DNA for the CDR3 is TGTGCCAGCAGTGCCCTAGAAGGGGGCGGTGAGACCCAGTACTTC.

This clone was seen just once. The chain recombines TRBV7-2 with TRBJ2-2, with 10 bases fitting TRBD2. Trimming cost V 2 bases and J 2 bases; bases outside gene matches: 5. Germline values: CDR1 SGHTA, CDR2 FQGNSA. The CDR3 has 17 amino acids. CDR3 DNA: TGTGCCAGCAGCTTACAGTGGACTAGCGGTAACACCGGGGAGCTGTTTTTT. Encoded protein: CASSLQWTSGNTGELFF.

V gene TRBV6-4 combines with J gene TRBJ2-2; 13 nucleotides align to TRBD2. CDR1 and CDR2 from the germline V gene are MRHNA and SNTAGT. The CDR3 is 16 amino acids. The V and J ends lost 6 bases and 7 bases, in that order; junction bases with no gene match: 8. The CDR3 region is CASRETSGRAGGELFF. The CDR3 nucleotides are TGTGCCAGCAGAGAAACTAGCGGGAGGGCCGGCGGGGAGCTGTTTTTT.

The CDR3: CASSHLGTGLGGMNTEAFF. CDR3 coding DNA: TGTGCCAGCAGCCACCTTGGGACAGGCCTTGGGGGGATGAACACTGAAGCTTTCTTT. The V call is TRBV14, the J call TRBJ1-1; TRBD1 aligns across 8 bases. The germline V gene has CDR1 SGHDN and CDR2 FVKESK. The CDR3 contains 19 residues. V shed 3 bases, J shed 0 bases, and the junction held 15 bases outside the gene matches.

The chain recombines TRBV30 with TRBJ1-5; D is ambiguous. Germline V gene lookup returns CDR1 GTSNPN and CDR2 SVGIG (reference sequence). The CDR3 consists of 13 residues. Trimming stripped 7 bases from V and 5 bases from J, with 15 bases between. CDR3 bases: TGTGCCTACACCGAGGGTAGGGATCAGCCCCAGCATTTT. This gives the protein CAYTEGRDQPQHF.

This clone was recorded a few times. The chain joins TRBV4-1 to TRBJ2-7; D is uncertain. Per germline, CDR1 MGHRA and CDR2 YSYEKL. The CDR3 sequence is 11 residues long. Between the trimmed V and J ends, which lost 3 bases and 5 bases, there was a span of 5 bases. The CDR3 coding sequence is TGCGCCAGCAGCCACCGGGACGAGCAGTACTTC. The encoded protein is CASSHRDEQYF.

The chain carries TRBV10-3 and TRBJ2-4; D is ambiguous. Trimming stripped 4 bases from V and 1 base from J, with 23 bases between. The germline V gene has CDR1 ENHRY and CDR2 SYGVKD. The CDR3 has 19 amino acids. CDR3 protein: CAISVDVANLESAKNIQYF. The CDR3 nucleotides are TGTGCCATCAGTGTAGACGTCGCTAACCTAGAATCGGCCAAAAACATTCAGTACTTC.

The J gene is TRBJ1-2, the V gene TRBV2, with D hard to call. The CDR3 extends over 12 amino acids. Trimming took off 8 bases at V and 4 bases at J, with 11 bases between the two ends. CDR1 and CDR2 from the germline V gene are SNHLY and FYNNEI. CDR3 in amino acids: CASQAFLYGYTF. In DNA, the CDR3 is TGTGCCAGCCAGGCATTCCTCTATGGCTACACCTTC.

This sequence joins TRBV5-1 and TRBJ2-7, with 9 bases lining up with TRBD1. The CDR3 spans 17 residues. CDR1 and CDR2 (germline): SGHRS, YFSETQ. V was clipped by 2 bases and J by 2 bases; unmatched bases: 11. CDR3 residues: CASSFRPQGAQTYEQYF. CDR3 DNA sequence: TGCGCCAGCAGCTTTCGTCCACAGGGGGCACAGACCTACGAGCAGTACTTC.

This chain joins TRBV11-1 and TRBJ1-1; perhaps TRBD1 as D (5 bases). The ends were cut back, 5 bases at V and 1 base at J, with 14 bases in the middle. The germline gives CDR1 SGHAT, CDR2 FQDESV (reference sequence). The CDR3 runs 15 residues. In DNA form, the CDR3 reads TGTGCCAGCAGCGGGGGAGGGGCCTGGAACACTGAAGCTTTCTTT. It encodes CASSGGGAWNTEAFF.

The chain employs TRBV2 and TRBJ2-3; perhaps TRBD2 as D (6 bases). V was pared by 4 bases and J by 0 bases, with 11 bases between. Looked up from germline, CDR1 is SNHLY and CDR2 is FYNNEI. The CDR3 totals 15 residues. The DNA for the CDR3 is TGTGCCAGCAGTGTTGGGACTTCTAGCACAGATACGCAGTATTTT. This encodes CASSVGTSSTDTQYF.

This chain links TRBV5-5 with TRBJ1-3; 7 nucleotides align to TRBD1. With 4 bases clipped from V and 2 bases from J, the junction kept 9 bases outside the gene matches. The CDR3 is made up of 16 amino acids. CDR1 and CDR2 (germline): SGHKS, YYEKEE (reference sequence). CDR3 nucleotide sequence: TGTGCCAGCAGCCTCGAGGACAGGCCTGCTGGAAACACCATATATTTT. Translating gives CASSLEDRPAGNTIYF.